A single sample is the source of the 23 T cell receptor beta chains below, sequenced in a study of T-cell reconstitution after alpha-beta-depleted transplantation in children. Using unique molecular identifiers, the investigators prepared the TCRbeta library. MiXCR, applied by TCRdb to the PCR reads, yields one record per CDR3 protein. The sample lists around 400,000 distinct CDR3 sequences; around 21% were seen once. The material sequenced was PBMCs from the stem cell graft donor, taken from the stem cell graft. Receptors originate from a human donor who donated a stem cell graft to a child with acute myeloid leukemia.

The table lists this clonotype with a few counts. This chain links TRBV15 with TRBJ2-2; maybe TRBD1 (5 bases). The CDR3 has 16 amino acids. The germline gives CDR1 LNHNV, CDR2 YYDKDF (reference sequence). The V and J ends lost 1 base and 0 bases respectively, with 9 bases between them. The CDR3 DNA reads as TGTGCCACCAGCAGAGGCAGGGTATCGAACACCGGGGAGCTGTTTTTT. As protein: CATSRGRVSNTGELFF.

This clonotype was recorded a few times. This rearrangement joins TRBV12-3 or TRBV12-4 to TRBJ2-2, with 9 positions matching TRBD2. V gave up 5 bases and J gave up 0 bases; unmatched junction bases: 4. This CDR3 is 16 amino acids long. In DNA, the CDR3 is TGTGCCAGCAGTGCTAGCGGGAAGCCGAACACCGGGGAGCTGTTTTTT. It encodes CASSASGKPNTGELFF.

Only a few counts were recorded for this clonotype. V and J are TRBV20-1 and TRBJ2-7; 8 bases match TRBD2. The trim removed 3 bases at V and 1 base at J, leaving 11 bases unmatched. The CDR3 length is 16 residues. The germline V gene has CDR1 DFQATT and CDR2 SNEGSKA (reference sequence). Here the CDR3 DNA reads TGCAGTGCTAGTGCCAGCGGGGGCATGAATTCCTACGAGCAGTACTTC. Its translation is CSASASGGMNSYEQYF.

This clonotype was observed a few times. CDR3 sequence reads: CASSFRTGNTEAFF. The DNA for the CDR3 is TGCGCCAGCAGCTTTAGGACAGGGAACACTGAAGCTTTCTTT. The rearrangement joins TRBV5-1 to TRBJ1-1; TRBD1 agrees at 7 bases. The CDR3 totals 14 residues. Trimming cost V 2 bases and J 1 base; bases outside gene matches: 2. Germline-derived CDR1 and CDR2 are SGHRS and YFSETQ. Full variable domain (outside the CDR3, taken from reference TRBV5-1 and TRBJ1-1): KAGVTQTPRYLIKTRGQQVTLSCSPISGHRSVSWYQQTPGQGLQFLFEYFSETQRNKGNFPGRFSGRQFSNSRSEMNVSTLELGDSALYLCASSFRTGNTEAFFGQGTRLTVV.

This clonotype has just a few counts. The J gene is TRBJ2-1, the V gene TRBV4-2; unclear D gene. The V and J ends lost 4 bases and 6 bases respectively, with 10 bases between them. Looked up from germline, CDR1 is LGHNA and CDR2 is YNFKEQ. The CDR3 contains 13 residues. CDR3 in amino acids: CASSPGGGNEQFF. DNA of the CDR3: TGTGCCAGCAGCCCGGGTGGCGGCAATGAGCAGTTCTTC.

The chain is built from TRBV7-9 and TRBJ2-5, with D hard to call. The V and J ends lost 5 bases and 0 bases respectively, with 13 bases between them. The germline V gene encodes CDR1 SEHNR and CDR2 FQNEAQ (reference sequence). The CDR3 runs 15 residues. CDR3 in DNA: TGTGCCAGCAGCCAAGTCCCGGTTTACCAAGAGACCCAGTACTTC. This codes for CASSQVPVYQETQYF. The whole variable domain, remainder taken from reference TRBV7-9 and TRBJ2-5, is DTGVSQNPRHKITKRGQNVTFRCDPISEHNRLYWYRQTLGQGPEFLTYFQNEAQLEKSRLLSDRFSAERPKGSFSTLEIQRTEQGDSAMYLCASSQVPVYQETQYFGPGTRLLVL.

This clonotype was picked up a small number of times. The rearrangement uses TRBV5-1 and TRBJ2-1; a possible D gene is TRBD1 (5 bases). Germline CDR1 SGHRS, CDR2 YFSETQ. V gave up 4 bases and J gave up 3 bases, with 11 bases separating them. This CDR3 spans 14 amino acids. The CDR3 region has the DNA TGCGCCAGCAGCCTCGACAGCGTCTACAATGAGCAGTTCTTC. This translates into CASSLDSVYNEQFF.

The chain carries TRBV19 and TRBJ2-1, with D perhaps matching TRBD2 (5 bases). The germline V and J ends were trimmed by 5 bases and 4 bases, with 12 bases remaining between them. The CDR3 sequence is 14 residues long. The V gene's germline CDR1 is LNHDA and CDR2 SQIVND (reference sequence). The CDR3 sequence: CASSLKREYNEQFF. The DNA of the CDR3 is TGTGCCAGTAGTTTAAAGAGGGAGTACAATGAGCAGTTCTTC.

Many counts were recorded for this clonotype. The chain has TRBV10-3 and TRBJ2-3, with 7 bases matching TRBD2. The CDR3 runs to 15 residues. Germline V gene lookup returns CDR1 ENHRY and CDR2 SYGVKD. V lost 6 bases and J lost 0; bases outside the gene matches: 6. The CDR3 DNA reads TGTGCCATCAGGCCCTTTAGCGGGAGCACAGATACGCAGTATTTT. Encoded protein: CAIRPFSGSTDTQYF.

This clonotype was picked up a small number of times. This rearrangement joins TRBV20-1 to TRBJ2-1, with unresolved D. The CDR3 is 14 residues long. V lost 3 bases and J 5 bases, leaving 14 bases between the germline ends. CDR1 and CDR2 (germline): DFQATT, SNEGSKA (reference sequence). CDR3 sequence reads: CSARRIRRNNEQFF. DNA for the CDR3: TGCAGTGCTAGGAGGATCCGACGGAACAATGAGCAGTTCTTC.

CDR3 residues: CASSLAFRLAAYNEQFF. CDR3 coding DNA: TGCGCCAGCAGCCTTGCCTTTCGACTAGCGGCGTACAATGAGCAGTTCTTC. This chain connects TRBV5-1 to TRBJ2-1, with 9 bases identical to TRBD2. The CDR3 is 17 residues long. Trimming took 4 bases from V and 4 from J; bases not matched to a gene: 12. Germline CDR1 and CDR2: SGHRS and YFSETQ.

The V call is TRBV20-1, the J call TRBJ1-1, with TRBD1 identical over 9 bases. Germline V CDR1 and CDR2: DFQATT, SNEGSKA (reference sequence). The CDR3 contains 15 residues. Germline trimming cut 0 bases from V and 4 bases from J; bases unmatched to any gene: 6. CDR3: CSAREIRTGATEAFF. The CDR3 coding sequence is TGCAGTGCTAGAGAGATTAGGACAGGGGCCACTGAAGCTTTCTTT.

This clonotype was picked up a small number of times. The V gene is TRBV5-1, the J gene TRBJ2-5; the D is unclear. Deletions cut 2 bases from V and 2 bases from J, with 10 bases between. This CDR3 comprises 14 residues. CDR1 SGHRS and CDR2 YFSETQ come from the germline V gene. As DNA, the CDR3 is TGCGCCAGCAGCTTCCAGCCCGATCAAGAGACCCAGTACTTC. Residues: CASSFQPDQETQYF. Full variable domain (outside the CDR3, taken from reference TRBV5-1 and TRBJ2-5): KAGVTQTPRYLIKTRGQQVTLSCSPISGHRSVSWYQQTPGQGLQFLFEYFSETQRNKGNFPGRFSGRQFSNSRSEMNVSTLELGDSALYLCASSFQPDQETQYFGPGTRLLVL.

The genes are TRBV4-2 and TRBJ2-1; TRBD2 matches 8 bases. The CDR3 loop spans 16 amino acids. J lost 10 bases, V lost 6 bases, and 17 bases had no gene match. Germline V gene sequence: CDR1 LGHNA, CDR2 YNFKEQ. The CDR3: CASSQSGRKLRGEQFF. As DNA, the CDR3 is TGTGCCAGCAGTCAGAGCGGGAGAAAATTGAGGGGCGAGCAGTTCTTC.

V is TRBV24-1 and J is TRBJ2-1, with D uncertain. Germline loops: CDR1 KGHDR, CDR2 SFDVKD. V gave up 7 bases and J gave up 3 bases, with 6 bases separating them. The CDR3 runs 12 residues. The CDR3 DNA reads TGTGCCACCAGCATTGGCTACAATGAGCAGTTCTTC. Translated: CATSIGYNEQFF.

The sample holds a few counts of this clonotype. V is TRBV6-6 and J is TRBJ1-4; D not resolved. V lost 0 bases, J lost 7 bases, and 6 bases lay in between. The CDR3 covers 13 residues. The germline V gene has CDR1 MNHNY and CDR2 SVGAGI (reference sequence). The CDR3 region is CASSYSIGEKLFF. The CDR3 region has the DNA TGTGCCAGCAGTTACTCGATTGGTGAAAAACTGTTTTTT.

This clonotype was observed at least ten times. This rearrangement joins TRBV29-1 to TRBJ2-1, with D possibly TRBD2 on 5 matching bases. Looked up from germline, CDR1 is SQVTM and CDR2 is ANQGSEA. The V gene lost 7 bases and the J gene lost 0 bases, with 13 bases spanning the gap. This CDR3 comprises 14 residues. CDR3 loop: CSGRTGSSYNEQFF. The DNA of the CDR3 is TGCAGCGGACGGACGGGAAGCTCCTACAATGAGCAGTTCTTC.

The V and J genes are TRBV28 and TRBJ2-7; D gene uncertain. The CDR3 has 16 amino acids. V shed 4 bases and J shed 2 bases, with 18 bases lying between them. Germline V gene lookup returns CDR1 MDHEN and CDR2 SYDVKM. CDR3: CASSSPPSAETYEQYF. The CDR3 nucleotides are TGTGCCAGCAGTTCTCCTCCATCGGCAGAGACCTACGAGCAGTACTTC.

This chain joins TRBV20-1 and TRBJ1-5; 10 bases line up with TRBD1. J lost 4 bases, V lost 1 base, and 1 base had no gene match. Germline values: CDR1 DFQATT, CDR2 SNEGSKA (reference sequence). The CDR3 is 14 residues long. The CDR3 bases are TGCAGTGCTAGAGGGGGACAGGGGAATCAGCCCCAGCATTTT. Translated: CSARGGQGNQPQHF.

V and J are TRBV29-1 and TRBJ2-3; D could derive from TRBD1 or TRBD2 (5 bases each). The CDR3 covers 14 residues. V shed 3 bases and J shed 7 bases, with 17 bases lying between them. Germline CDR1 reads SQVTM; CDR2 reads ANQGSEA. CDR3 amino acids: CSVEGTQSMYTQYF. The CDR3 nucleotides read TGCAGCGTTGAGGGGACCCAATCTATGTATACGCAGTATTTT.

The chain couples TRBV20-1 to TRBJ2-1; 8 nucleotides align to TRBD2. The V gene end was trimmed by 6 bases and the J gene end by 3 bases; junction bases not matched to a gene: 7. Germline V lookup: CDR1 DFQATT, CDR2 SNEGSKA (reference sequence). The CDR3 consists of 14 residues. CDR3 nucleotide sequence: TGCAGTGCAGAAGCGGGAGCCAGCTACAATGAGCAGTTCTTC. Residues: CSAEAGASYNEQFF.

J is TRBJ1-4 and V is TRBV6-1; 9 positions match TRBD1. The CDR3 has 16 residues. V lost 6 bases to trimming and J lost 4 bases; unmatched junction nucleotides: 9. Per germline, CDR1 MNHNS and CDR2 SASEGT. In DNA form, the CDR3 reads TGTGCCAGCAGCCCGCTCTCGGGACAGGGTAATGAAAAACTGTTTTTT. Residues: CASSPLSGQGNEKLFF.

This clonotype was observed many times. The chain combines TRBV4-2 with TRBJ2-7; 14 bases align to TRBD2. This CDR3 has 14 amino acids. Germline CDR1 reads LGHNA; CDR2 reads YNFKEQ. V gave up 6 bases and J gave up 4 bases; unmatched junction bases: 2. CDR3: CASRGTSGSYEQYF. Written as DNA, the CDR3 is TGTGCCAGCAGAGGGACTAGCGGGAGTTACGAGCAGTACTTC.